The T cell receptor (beta chain) under discussion was sequenced for a study of cytomegalovirus exposure and HLA in healthy donors. The PCR used 60 Vbeta and 13 Jbeta primers. Data came from immunoSEQ multiplex PCR; TCRdb stores just in-frame clones and leaves some out. Among roughly 180,000 clones, around 82% were seen once, and the ten largest hold 1%. CDR1 and CDR2 (germline): MNHEY, SMNVEV (reference sequence). Trimming cost V 4 bases and J 7 bases; bases outside gene matches: 11. The CDR3 length is 16 residues. Findings of the study overall: What TCR beta sequences reportedly achieved was accurate prediction of HLA-A and HLA-B alleles in most subjects.

About this clone: Antigen: not known.

This TCR came from a young man in good health and CMV-seronegative. Sequencing input: PBMCs. The rearrangement joins TRBV27 to TRBJ1-5; the match to TRBD1 covers 9 bases. CDR3 loop: CASSSGTGIMTQPQHF. DNA of the CDR3: TGTGCCAGCAGTTCGGGGACAGGGATAATGACCCAGCCCCAGCATTTT.